One sample yielded the 20 T cell receptor beta chains listed below, sequenced in a study of blood T cell repertoires in COVID-19. The repertoire was sequenced with immunoSEQ multiplex PCR; TCRdb's copy has only in-frame clones and lacks some. The data hold 350,000 to 450,000 clones, with around 87% observed a single time. Sequencing was carried out using PBMCs or T cells enriched from blood (not recorded which). These receptors came from a man aged 40-49 years in a cohort exposed to, infected with or recovered from COVID-19 (not recorded which).

The CDR3 loop is CAWSPGLNTDTQYF. The CDR3, as DNA: TGTGCCTGGAGCCCGGGACTAAACACAGATACGCAGTATTTT. The gene calls are TRBV30 and TRBJ2-3, with TRBD2 matching 7 bases. Germline V lookup: CDR1 GTSNPN, CDR2 SVGIG (reference sequence). The ends lost 3 bases at V and 2 bases at J; junction bases unmatched: 5. CDR3 size: 14 residues.

This chain joins TRBV27 and TRBJ1-6; TRBD1 matches 7 bases. This CDR3 is built from 14 residues. The junction had 5 bases not matched to a gene; V was cut back by 3 bases and J by 9 bases. CDR1 is MNHEY, CDR2 SMNVEV, per germline (reference sequence). CDR3 sequence: CASSFVQGGSPLHF. CDR3 DNA: TGTGCCAGCAGTTTTGTCCAGGGGGGTTCACCCCTCCACTTT.

V usage is TRBV28 and J usage is TRBJ1-2; TRBD1 matches 8 bases. The CDR3 spans 14 residues. J was trimmed by 1 base and V by 6 bases; bases with no gene match: 4. Germline loops: CDR1 MDHEN, CDR2 SYDVKM. DNA of the CDR3: TGTGCCAGCAGCCAGGGGGCTCGTAACTATGGCTACACCTTC. This sequence encodes CASSQGARNYGYTF.

The count of this clone is one. The chain recombines TRBV15 with TRBJ2-5; no reliable D call. This CDR3 region has 15 residues. CDR1 and CDR2 from the germline V gene are LNHNV and YYDKDF (reference sequence). The V and J ends lost 0 bases and 0 bases respectively, with 8 bases between them. CDR3 residues: CATSRDAVYQETQYF. The DNA of the CDR3 is TGTGCCACCAGCAGAGATGCAGTATACCAAGAGACCCAGTACTTC.

The chain uses TRBV19 and TRBJ2-1, with 10 bases aligning to TRBD1. The germline V gene encodes CDR1 LNHDA and CDR2 SQIVND (reference sequence). The CDR3 runs 13 residues. V shed 7 bases and J 7 bases; nucleotides not matched to a gene: 4. CDR3 in amino acids: CASKDRGANEQFF. The CDR3 DNA sequence: TGTGCCAGTAAGGACAGGGGGGCGAATGAGCAGTTCTTC.

The chain has TRBV5-5 and TRBJ2-7; 7 bases map to TRBD2. V gave up 5 bases and J gave up 4 bases; unmatched junction bases: 9. The V gene's germline CDR1 is SGHKS and CDR2 YYEKEE (reference sequence). The CDR3 consists of 14 residues. CDR3 in amino acids: CASSSLMGGYEQYF. The CDR3 nucleotides are TGTGCCAGCAGTAGCCTGATGGGAGGGTACGAGCAGTACTTC.

The chain carries TRBV28 and TRBJ1-5, with 7 bases identical to TRBD1. This CDR3 is built from 13 residues. Germline-derived CDR1 and CDR2 are MDHEN and SYDVKM. Here the CDR3 DNA reads TGTGCGACAGGGTCCGTAGGGGGTCAGCCCCAGCATTTT. This translates into CATGSVGGQPQHF.

The chain uses TRBV27 and TRBJ2-7; 10 nucleotides agree with TRBD1. Trimming removed 5 bases from V and 4 bases from J; junction bases left unmatched: 5. The CDR3 extends over 14 amino acids. CDR1 MNHEY and CDR2 SMNVEV come from the germline V gene (reference sequence). In nucleotides, the CDR3 is TGTGCCAGCAGTACTGCGGACAGGGGGTACGAGCAGTACTTC. Its translation is CASSTADRGYEQYF.

The chain combines TRBV15 with TRBJ1-2; D unclear. This CDR3 region has 12 residues. V lost 0 bases and J 9 bases, leaving 8 bases between the germline ends. Germline V CDR1 and CDR2: LNHNV, YYDKDF (reference sequence). The CDR3 region has the DNA TGTGCCACCAGCAGAGATCGGGAGAGCTACACCTTC. Amino acids: CATSRDRESYTF. Full variable domain (missing parts from reference TRBV15 and TRBJ1-2): DAMVIQNPRYQVTQFGKPVTLSCSQTLNHNVMYWYQQKSSQAPKLLFHYYDKDFNNEADTPDNFQSRRPNTSFCFLDIRSPGLGDTAMYLCATSRDRESYTFGSGTRLTVV.

On this clone itself: Other DNA sequences in the sample encode the same CDR3. The chain recombines TRBV10-2 with TRBJ1-1; D not resolved. Germline CDR1 and CDR2: WSHSY and SAAADI. This CDR3 region has 13 residues. V shed 3 bases and J shed 0 bases, with 5 bases lying between them. The DNA for the CDR3 is TGCGCCAGCAGTGAATACATGAACACTGAAGCTTTCTTT. Translating it yields CASSEYMNTEAFF.

The J gene is TRBJ1-1, the V gene TRBV15, with 7 bases identical to TRBD1. The germline CDR1 and CDR2 sequences are LNHNV and YYDKDF (reference sequence). This CDR3 has 15 amino acids. V shed 0 bases, J shed 6 bases, and the junction held 7 bases outside the gene matches. In DNA form, the CDR3 reads TGTGCCACCAGCAGAGATCCCCAGGGGGGCGCTGAAGCTTTCTTT. It yields the protein CATSRDPQGGAEAFF.

This clone was counted only a few times. The chain couples TRBV10-3 to TRBJ1-2, with TRBD1 identical over 8 bases. This CDR3 has 14 amino acids. Germline CDR1 and CDR2: ENHRY and SYGVKD. The ends lost 4 bases at V and 8 bases at J; junction bases unmatched: 9. Here the CDR3 DNA reads TGTGCCATCAGTGTTCATCAGGGGGCGCGGGGCTACACCTTC. Translation: CAISVHQGARGYTF.

The chain couples TRBV9 to TRBJ1-2; a possible D gene is TRBD1 (6 bases). The CDR3 extends over 14 amino acids. V dropped 5 bases and J dropped 3 bases, with 14 bases sitting between them. Germline V gives CDR1 SGDLS, CDR2 YYNGEE. The CDR3 reads CASSPTTGDYGYTF. In DNA, the CDR3 is TGTGCCAGCAGTCCCACGACAGGAGACTATGGCTACACCTTC. Full variable domain (missing parts from reference TRBV9 and TRBJ1-2): DSGVTQTPKHLITATGQRVTLRCSPRSGDLSVYWYQQSLDQGLQFLIQYYNGEERAKGNILERFSAQQFPDLHSELNLSSLELGDSALYFCASSPTTGDYGYTFGSGTRLTVV.

V gene TRBV30 combines with J gene TRBJ1-2; D is perhaps TRBD1 (5 bases). V dropped 4 bases and J dropped 4 bases, with 7 bases sitting between them. This CDR3 contains 11 residues. Per germline, CDR1 GTSNPN and CDR2 SVGIG (reference sequence). This chain's CDR3 is CAWNQGYGYTF. The DNA of the CDR3 is TGTGCCTGGAATCAGGGCTATGGCTACACCTTC.

This sequence joins TRBV4-1 and TRBJ2-5, with D tentatively TRBD1 (6 bases). This CDR3 is built from 14 residues. Germline V gene sequence: CDR1 MGHRA, CDR2 YSYEKL. V lost 3 bases and J 4 bases, leaving 12 bases between the germline ends. The chain's CDR3 is CASSQGASRETQYF. As DNA, the CDR3 is TGCGCCAGCAGCCAGGGGGCTAGCCGAGAGACCCAGTACTTC.

The V and J genes are TRBV6-5 and TRBJ2-7; 9 positions agree with TRBD2. Germline V gene sequence: CDR1 MNHEY, CDR2 SVGAGI. CDR3 length: 13 residues. V lost 8 bases to trimming and J lost 7 bases; unmatched junction nucleotides: 9. The CDR3 here is CASRRLAGSEQYF. For the CDR3, the DNA is TGTGCCAGCCGCAGGCTAGCGGGGAGTGAGCAGTACTTC.

The chain joins TRBV9 to TRBJ1-1; weak D call: TRBD1 (6 bases). CDR1 and CDR2 (germline): SGDLS, YYNGEE. The length of the CDR3 is 13 residues. Trimming removed 0 bases at V and 5 bases at J, with 8 bases between. The CDR3 here is CASSVGGRTEAFF. Written as DNA, the CDR3 is TGTGCCAGCAGCGTAGGGGGGCGAACTGAAGCTTTCTTT.

The chain joins TRBV7-7 to TRBJ2-2; D call uncertain. Germline V gene sequence: CDR1 SSHAT, CDR2 FNYEAQ (reference sequence). The CDR3 has 14 amino acids. V dropped 3 bases and J dropped 4 bases, with 9 bases sitting between them. CDR3 sequence reads: CASSFGGTTGELFF. The DNA for the CDR3 is TGTGCCAGCAGCTTCGGCGGTACCACCGGGGAGCTGTTTTTT.

V usage is TRBV5-4 and J usage is TRBJ2-1; 8 nucleotides line up with TRBD2. The V gene's germline CDR1 is SGHNT and CDR2 YYREEE (reference sequence). The CDR3 contains 17 residues. V dropped 0 bases and J dropped 1; count of bases not matched to a gene: 6. The CDR3 protein is CASSLGWAGGSYNEQFF. CDR3 DNA sequence: TGTGCCAGCAGCTTGGGGTGGGCGGGAGGTTCCTACAATGAGCAGTTCTTC.

The chain is built from TRBV10-1 and TRBJ2-7; 11 bases are shared with TRBD1. The CDR3 consists of 15 residues. The germline V gene encodes CDR1 WNHNN and CDR2 SYGVQD (reference sequence). J gave up 5 bases and V 6 bases, and 9 bases lay outside the gene matches. The chain's CDR3 is CASRDGTGGRDEQYF. CDR3 nucleotides: TGCGCCAGCAGGGACGGGACAGGGGGGCGCGACGAGCAGTACTTC.